This T cell receptor (beta chain) was sequenced for a study of response to subunit inactivated influenza vaccine. TCRdb reprocessed the RT-PCR reads with MiXCR, giving one entry per CDR3 protein. Of roughly 710,000 distinct CDR3 sequences detected, 14% appear once; the ten largest clones hold 7.5% to 9%. General observations from the study: Authors suggested few new T cells are recruited by each seasonal influenza vaccination.

The CDR3 sequence is 15 residues long. Trimming took off 4 bases at V and 3 bases at J, with 14 bases between the two ends. Germline values: CDR1 MNHEY, CDR2 SMNVEV (reference sequence). As for this clonotype: Its antigen remains unknown.

Sample: PBMCs from blood, taken 14 days before vaccination. The receptor's source is a man over 45 who received an inactivated influenza vaccine. The V call is TRBV27, the J call TRBJ2-3; no definite D call. In nucleotides, the CDR3 is TGTGCCAGCAGTTATGAGACCCCATCTACAGATACGCAGTATTTT. Encoded protein: CASSYETPSTDTQYF.